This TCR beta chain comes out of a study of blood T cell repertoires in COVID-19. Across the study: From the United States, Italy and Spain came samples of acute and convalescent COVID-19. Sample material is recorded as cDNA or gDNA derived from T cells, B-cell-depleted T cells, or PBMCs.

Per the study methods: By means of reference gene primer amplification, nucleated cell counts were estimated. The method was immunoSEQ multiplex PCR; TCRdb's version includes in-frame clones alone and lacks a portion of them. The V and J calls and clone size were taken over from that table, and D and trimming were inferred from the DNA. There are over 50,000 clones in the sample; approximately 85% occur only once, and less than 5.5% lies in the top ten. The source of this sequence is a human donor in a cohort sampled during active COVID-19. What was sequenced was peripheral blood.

The chain's CDR3 is CASTLGRQGVYEQYF. CDR3 sequence (DNA): TGTGCCAGCACACTGGGTCGGCAGGGGGTGTACGAGCAGTACTTC. J is TRBJ2-7 and V is TRBV5-6; 7 nucleotides line up with TRBD1. This CDR3 is built from 15 residues. Unmatched junction bases numbered 13, after V lost 6 bases and J lost 4 bases. Germline V gives CDR1 SGHDT, CDR2 YYEEEE.